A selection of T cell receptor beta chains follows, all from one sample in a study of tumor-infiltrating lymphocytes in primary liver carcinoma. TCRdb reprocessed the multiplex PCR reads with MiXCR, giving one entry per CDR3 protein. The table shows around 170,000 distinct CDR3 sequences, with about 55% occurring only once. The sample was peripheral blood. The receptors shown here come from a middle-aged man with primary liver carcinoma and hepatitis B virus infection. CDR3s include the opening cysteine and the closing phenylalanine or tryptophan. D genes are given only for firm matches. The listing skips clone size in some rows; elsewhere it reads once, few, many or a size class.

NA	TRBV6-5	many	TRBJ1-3	TGTGCCACCAAGAGGGCAGTCTCTGGAAACACCATATATTTT	CATKRAVSGNTIYF
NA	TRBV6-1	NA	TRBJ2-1	TGTACCAGCAGTGAAGATCCCATGAGCTCCTACAATGAGCAGTTCTTC	CTSSEDPMSSYNEQFF
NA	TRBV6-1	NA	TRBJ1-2	TGTGCCAGCAGTGAATTGGACATTTCCAATGGCTACACCTTC	CASSELDISNGYTF
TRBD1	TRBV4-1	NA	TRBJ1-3	TGCGCCAGCAGCCAGGGGACAGCCGGAAACACCATATATTTT	CASSQGTAGNTIYF
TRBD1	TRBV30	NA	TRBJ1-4	TGTGCCTGGCGGGAAAGGGGGCATAACGAAAAACTGTTTTTT	CAWRERGHNEKLFF
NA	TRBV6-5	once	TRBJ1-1	TGTGCCAGCAGTTGCGGGGGCTTTGTTTCTGAAGCTTTCTTT	CASSCGGFVSEAFF
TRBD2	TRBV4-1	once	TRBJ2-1	TGCACCAGCAGCCAAGCCCGGCTGGCGGGGGGGACCTACAATGAGCAGCTCTTC	CTSSQARLAGGTYNEQLF
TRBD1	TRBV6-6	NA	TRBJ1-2	TGTGGCAGCAGTTCCCCACGGACAGGTGAGAACTATGGCTACACCTTC	CGSSSPRTGENYGYTF
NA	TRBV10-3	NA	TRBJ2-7	TGTGTCACCACCCAGGGACGGGGGGCCGACGAGCAGTACTTC	CVTTQGRGADEQYF
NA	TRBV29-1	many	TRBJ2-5	TGCAGCGTTGATAGAGGTTCCCAAGAGACCCAGTACTTC	CSVDRGSQETQYF
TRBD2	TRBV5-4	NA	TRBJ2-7	TGTGCCAGCAGCCCACGGGAGGCGGGCTACGAGCAATACTTC	CASSPREAGYEQYF
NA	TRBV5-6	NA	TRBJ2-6	TGTGCCAGCAGCTTGCCCGGGACCAACGGCTGGGCCAACGTCCTGACTTTC	CASSLPGTNGWANVLTF
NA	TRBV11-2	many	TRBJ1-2	TGTGCCAGCAGCTGGGGGGAGGCCTATGGCTACACCTTC	CASSWGEAYGYTF
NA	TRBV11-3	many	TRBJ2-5	TGTGCCAGCAGCCCATCGGTAGACCAAGAGACCCAGTACTTC	CASSPSVDQETQYF
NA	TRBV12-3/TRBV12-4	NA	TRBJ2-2	TGTGCCAGCAGTGGGGTTAGGAGGGCGAACACCGGGGAGCTGTTTTTT	CASSGVRRANTGELFF
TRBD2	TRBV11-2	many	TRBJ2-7	TGTGCCAGCAGCCAATATTCGGGAGGGGGCTACGAGCAGTACTTC	CASSQYSGGGYEQYF
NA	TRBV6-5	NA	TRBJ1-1	TGTGCCAGCAGCCACCCGCGGATCGGGGGGCGAGGAACTGAAGCTTTCTTT	CASSHPRIGGRGTEAFF
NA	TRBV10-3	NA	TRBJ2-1	TGCGCCATCAATGAGTCCGGGGGTGAGCAGTTCTTC	CAINESGGEQFF
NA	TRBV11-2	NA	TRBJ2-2	TGTGGCACCACATCTTTCACCGGGGAGCTGTTTTTT	CGTTSFTGELFF
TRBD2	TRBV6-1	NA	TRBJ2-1	TGTGCCAGCGCTCCGGGACTAGCGGGGTACAATGAGAAGTTCTTC	CASAPGLAGYNEKFF
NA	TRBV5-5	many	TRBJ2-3	TGTGCCAGCAGCCCTTCCGGGGTGAGCACAGATACGCAGTATTTT	CASSPSGVSTDTQYF
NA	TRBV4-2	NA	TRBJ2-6	TGTGCCAGCAGCCAAGAAGGGGCGAGGGAAACTGGGGCCAACGTCCTGACTTTC	CASSQEGARETGANVLTF
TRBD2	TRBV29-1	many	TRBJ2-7	TGCAGCGTTGAAGACCTAGCGGGAGTCTCCGAGCAGTACTTC	CSVEDLAGVSEQYF
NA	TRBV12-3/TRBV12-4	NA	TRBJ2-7	TGTGCCAGCAGTGTGACGACCAGCGAGCAGTACTTC	CASSVTTSEQYF
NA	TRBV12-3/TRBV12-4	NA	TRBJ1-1	TGTGCCAGCAGTTTGGAGGGGTTCACTGAAGCTTTCTTT	CASSLEGFTEAFF
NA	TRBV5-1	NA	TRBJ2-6	TGCGCCAGCAGCTCCCCACAGGGTGCCGGGGCCAGCGTCCTGACTTTC	CASSSPQGAGASVLTF
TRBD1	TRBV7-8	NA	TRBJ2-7	TGTGCCAGCAGTCCCAAGGGGGCAGACTCCTACGAGCAGTACTTC	CASSPKGADSYEQYF
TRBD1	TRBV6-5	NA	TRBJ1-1	TGTGCCAGCAGGGGACAGAGGAAGAACACTGAAGCTTTCTTT	CASRGQRKNTEAFF
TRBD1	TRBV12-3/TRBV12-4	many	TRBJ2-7	TGTGCCAGCTCCGGACAGGGGGCCCACGAGCAGTACTTC	CASSGQGAHEQYF
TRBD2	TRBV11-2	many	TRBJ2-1	TGTGCCAGCAGCTTAGCAGCGCGGGAGGTTGATGAGCAGTTCTTC	CASSLAAREVDEQFF
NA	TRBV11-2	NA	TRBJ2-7	TGTGCCGGCAGCTTGGGTGTAGGGTCCGGCGAGCAGTACTTC	CAGSLGVGSGEQYF
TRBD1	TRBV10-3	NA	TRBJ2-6	TGTGCCATCAGTGGACAGGGGGCTGGGGCCAACGTCCTGACTTTC	CAISGQGAGANVLTF
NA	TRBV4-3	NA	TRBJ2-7	TGCGCCAGCAGCCATCTCTCTAGTATCTACGAGCAGTACTTC	CASSHLSSIYEQYF
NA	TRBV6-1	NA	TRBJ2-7	TGTGCCAGCAGTGAAGTCTGGTGGCAGAGCCCTTTCTACGAGCAGTACTTC	CASSEVWWQSPFYEQYF
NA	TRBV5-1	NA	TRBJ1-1	TGCGCCAGCAGCTTGGACTGGTCTAACACTGAAGCTTTCTTT	CASSLDWSNTEAFF
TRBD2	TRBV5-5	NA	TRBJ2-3	TGTGCCAGCAGTACTATACTAGCGGGATACACAGATACGCAGTATTTT	CASSTILAGYTDTQYF
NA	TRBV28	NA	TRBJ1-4	TGTGCCAGCAAGGAAGGGACTAATGAAAAACTGTTTTTT	CASKEGTNEKLFF
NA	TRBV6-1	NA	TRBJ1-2	TGTGCCAGCAGTGAAGGAGGGTTATATGGCTACACCTTC	CASSEGGLYGYTF
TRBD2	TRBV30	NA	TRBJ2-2	TGTGCCTGGAGACGCCTAGCGGTTAACACCGGGGAGCTGTTTTTT	CAWRRLAVNTGELFF
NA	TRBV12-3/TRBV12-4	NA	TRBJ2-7	TGTGCCAGCCAGGGATCCCTTACTGCTCGGCAGTACTTC	CASQGSLTARQYF
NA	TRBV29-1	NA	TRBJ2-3	TGCAGAGTACGCGAGTGGGGGGGCACAGATACGCAGTATTTT	CRVREWGGTDTQYF
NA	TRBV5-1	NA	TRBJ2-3	TGCGCCAGCAGCTCACAAACGGTTTACGACGGCCCCACAGATACGCAGTATTTT	CASSSQTVYDGPTDTQYF
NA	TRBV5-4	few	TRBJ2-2	TGTGCCAGCACCAACATCAGCCAAAACACCGGGGAGCTGTTTTTT	CASTNISQNTGELFF
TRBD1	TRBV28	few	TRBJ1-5	TGTGCCAGCAGTTTATCGACAGGGGGCAGAAATCAGCCCCAGCATTTT	CASSLSTGGRNQPQHF
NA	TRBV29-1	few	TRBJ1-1	TGCAGCGTGGACCAGGGTTACACTGAAGCTTTCTTT	CSVDQGYTEAFF
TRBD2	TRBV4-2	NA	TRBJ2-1	TGTGCCAGCAGCCAAGCGGCATCCGGGACTAGCGGGGGAGAGCAGTTCTTC	CASSQAASGTSGGEQFF
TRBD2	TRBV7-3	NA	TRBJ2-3	TGTGCCAGCAGCTTATCGGGGGGGCCAGATACGCAGTATTTT	CASSLSGGPDTQYF
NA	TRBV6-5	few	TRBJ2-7	TGTGCCAGCAGTTACGGGGTGAGGCAGTACTTC	CASSYGVRQYF
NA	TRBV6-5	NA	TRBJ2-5	TGTGCCAGCAGTTCGTGGGAGGCCCAGTACTTC	CASSSWEAQYF